The entry that follows covers one T cell receptor (beta chain) sequence. Its antigen is unidentified. One end of the junction is discordant with germline, which a read error may explain. A modified ARM-PCR protocol with three rounds of nested PCR amplified TCRbeta. One entry per CDR3 protein, called by TCRdb with MiXCR from the multiplex PCR reads. The sample lists fewer than 100,000 distinct CDR3 sequences, approximately 78% occurring once. The record originates from a study of tumor and adjacent non-tumor tissue in lung cancer. Study overall: The cohort had about a dozen adenocarcinoma, a couple of squamous cell and 1 small cell patients.

Findings and caveats of the study: Significantly higher TCR diversity was found in tumor than normal lung. In normal lung, the top 100 clones were significantly more dominant than in tumor.

No cell sorting was done before RNA was extracted from the tissue. More than 3 cm separated this lung sample from the edge of the tumor. Between August and November 2014, newly diagnosed, chemotherapy-naive lung cancer patients underwent thoracic surgery in China. This CDR3 has 12 residues. Germline V gene sequence: CDR1 SGHAT, CDR2 FQDESV (reference sequence). The receptor was isolated from a man aged 55 to 70 with non-small cell lung cancer. The specimen sequenced was distant non-tumor lung tissue. This sequence joins TRBV11-1 and TRBJ1-1; D unclear. In DNA form, the CDR3 reads TGTGCCAGCAGCTTCGCGGGAACTGAATCTTTCTTT. Protein product: CASSFAGTESFF.